This T cell receptor beta chain was captured in a study of OX40 agonist ivuxolimab in advanced cancers. In the study overall: Three patients showed partial responses: one hepatocellular carcinoma and two cutaneous melanoma cases.

Repertoires were generated with immunoSEQ multiplex PCR, while TCRdb's copy carries only in-frame clones and drops some. The sample consists of under 140,000 clones, 89% of them appearing once. This TCR was sampled from an adult with an advanced solid tumor such as melanoma, head and neck, liver or kidney cancer. This specimen consisted of CD4+ or CD8+ T cells sorted from blood, obtained in a trial of the OX40 agonist ivuxolimab.

The CDR3 loop reads CASSPWGQNQETQYF. CDR3 DNA: TGTGCCAGCAGCCCTTGGGGACAGAACCAAGAGACCCAGTACTTC. The rearrangement uses TRBV7-2 and TRBJ2-5; 7 positions agree with TRBD1. The CDR3 covers 15 residues. V shed 5 bases and J 0 bases; nucleotides not matched to a gene: 6. CDR1 SGHTA and CDR2 FQGNSA come from the germline V gene.